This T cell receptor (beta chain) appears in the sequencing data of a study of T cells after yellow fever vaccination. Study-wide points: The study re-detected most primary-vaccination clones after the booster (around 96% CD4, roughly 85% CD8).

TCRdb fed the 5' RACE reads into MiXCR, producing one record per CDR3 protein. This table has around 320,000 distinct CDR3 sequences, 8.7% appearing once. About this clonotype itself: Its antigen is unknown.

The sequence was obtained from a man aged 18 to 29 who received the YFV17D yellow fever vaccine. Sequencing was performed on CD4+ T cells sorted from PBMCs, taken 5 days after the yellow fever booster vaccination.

CDR3 coding DNA: TGTGCCAGCAGCGGACTCAGGGAGGACACTGAAGCTTTCTTT. Translated, it gives CASSGLREDTEAFF. The chain uses TRBV5-4 and TRBJ1-1; D might be TRBD1 (5 bases). Trimming left V 4 bases short and J 3 bases short, with 13 bases between. The germline V gene encodes CDR1 SGHNT and CDR2 YYREEE (reference sequence). The CDR3 length is 14 residues.